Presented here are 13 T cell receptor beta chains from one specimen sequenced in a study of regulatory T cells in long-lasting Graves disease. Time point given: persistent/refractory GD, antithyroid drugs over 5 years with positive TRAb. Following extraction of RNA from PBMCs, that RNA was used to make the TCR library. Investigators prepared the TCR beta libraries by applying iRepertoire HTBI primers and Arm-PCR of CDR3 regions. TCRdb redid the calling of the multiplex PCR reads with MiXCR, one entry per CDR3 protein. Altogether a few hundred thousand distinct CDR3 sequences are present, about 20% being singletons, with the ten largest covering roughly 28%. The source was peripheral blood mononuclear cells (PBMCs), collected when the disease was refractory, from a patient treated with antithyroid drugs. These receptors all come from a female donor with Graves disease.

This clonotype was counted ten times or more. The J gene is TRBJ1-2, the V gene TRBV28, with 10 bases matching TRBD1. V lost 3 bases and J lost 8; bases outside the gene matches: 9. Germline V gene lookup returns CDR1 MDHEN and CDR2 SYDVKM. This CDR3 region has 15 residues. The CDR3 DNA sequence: TGTGCCAGCAGTTTCACCGGGACAGGGGCGGGAGGCTACACCTTC. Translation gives CASSFTGTGAGGYTF.

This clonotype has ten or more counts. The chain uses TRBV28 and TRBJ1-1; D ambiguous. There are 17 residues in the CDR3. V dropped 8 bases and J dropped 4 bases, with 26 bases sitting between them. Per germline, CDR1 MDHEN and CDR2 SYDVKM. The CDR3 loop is CASGPPSLLGLITEAFF. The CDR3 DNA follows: TGTGCCAGCGGTCCCCCCTCTCTGTTGGGGTTGATCACTGAAGCTTTCTTT.

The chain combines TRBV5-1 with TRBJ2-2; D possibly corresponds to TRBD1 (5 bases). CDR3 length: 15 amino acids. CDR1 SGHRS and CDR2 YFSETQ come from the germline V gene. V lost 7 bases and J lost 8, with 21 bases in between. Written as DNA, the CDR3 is TGCGCCAGCCGCCACCCCGACAGAGAACGGGGGGAGCTGTTTTTT. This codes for CASRHPDRERGELFF.

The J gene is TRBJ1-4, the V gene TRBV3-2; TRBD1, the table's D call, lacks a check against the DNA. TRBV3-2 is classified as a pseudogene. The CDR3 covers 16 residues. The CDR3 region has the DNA TGTGCCAGCAGCCATTTAGGACAGAATCTTAATGAAAAACTGTTTTTT. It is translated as CASSHLGQNLNEKLFF.

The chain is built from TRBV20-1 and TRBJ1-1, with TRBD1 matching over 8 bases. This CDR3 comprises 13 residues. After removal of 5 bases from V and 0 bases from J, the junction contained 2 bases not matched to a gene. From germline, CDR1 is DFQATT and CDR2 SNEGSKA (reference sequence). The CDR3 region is CSALDRVNTEAFF. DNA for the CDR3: TGCAGTGCTCTGGACAGGGTGAACACTGAAGCTTTCTTT.

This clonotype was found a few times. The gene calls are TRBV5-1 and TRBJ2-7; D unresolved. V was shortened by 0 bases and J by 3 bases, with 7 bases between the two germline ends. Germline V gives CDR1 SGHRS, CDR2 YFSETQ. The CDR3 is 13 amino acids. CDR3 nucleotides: TGCGCCAGCAGCTTGGTAGGGTTCTACGAGCAGTACTTC. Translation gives CASSLVGFYEQYF. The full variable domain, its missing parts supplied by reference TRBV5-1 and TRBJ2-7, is KAGVTQTPRYLIKTRGQQVTLSCSPISGHRSVSWYQQTPGQGLQFLFEYFSETQRNKGNFPGRFSGRQFSNSRSEMNVSTLELGDSALYLCASSLVGFYEQYFGPGTRLTVT.

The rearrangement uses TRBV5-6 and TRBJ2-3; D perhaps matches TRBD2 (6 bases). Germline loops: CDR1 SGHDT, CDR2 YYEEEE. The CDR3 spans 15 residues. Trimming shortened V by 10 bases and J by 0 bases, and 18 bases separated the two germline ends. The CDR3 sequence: CACAPGRQSTDTQYF. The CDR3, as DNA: TGTGCCTGCGCACCGGGGAGGCAAAGCACAGATACGCAGTATTTT.

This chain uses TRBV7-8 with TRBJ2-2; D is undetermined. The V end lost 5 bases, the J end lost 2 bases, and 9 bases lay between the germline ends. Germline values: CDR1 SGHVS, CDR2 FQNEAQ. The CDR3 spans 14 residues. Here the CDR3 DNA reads TGTGCCAGCAGCCCCCGGCGTAACACCGGGGAGCTGTTTTTT. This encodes CASSPRRNTGELFF.

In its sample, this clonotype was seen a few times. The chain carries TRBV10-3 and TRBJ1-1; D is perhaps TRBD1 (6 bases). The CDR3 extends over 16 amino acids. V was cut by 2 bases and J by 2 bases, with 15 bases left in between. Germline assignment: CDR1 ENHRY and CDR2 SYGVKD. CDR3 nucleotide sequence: TGTGCCATCAGTGAGCGGTCGGACAGACTAAACACTGAAGCTTTCTTT. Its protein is CAISERSDRLNTEAFF.

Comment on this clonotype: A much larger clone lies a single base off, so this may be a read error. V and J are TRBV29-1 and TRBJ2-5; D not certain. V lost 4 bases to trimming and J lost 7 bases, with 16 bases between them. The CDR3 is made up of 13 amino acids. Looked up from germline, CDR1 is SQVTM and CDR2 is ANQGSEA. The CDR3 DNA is TGCAGCGTTGGCACGCGATTGGCAGGGACCCAGTACTTC. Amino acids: CSVGTRLAGTQYF.

CDR3: CASKEVGNTEAFF. The CDR3, as DNA: TGTGCCAGCAAGGAGGTCGGGAACACTGAAGCTTTCTTT. The chain has TRBV7-8 and TRBJ1-1; D uncertain. V was clipped by 7 bases and J by 1 base, with 10 bases between them. The germline V gene encodes CDR1 SGHVS and CDR2 FQNEAQ. The CDR3 is made up of 13 amino acids. The complete variable domain, with remaining parts taken from reference TRBV7-8 and TRBJ1-1, reads GAGVSQSPRYKVAKRGQDVALRCDPISGHVSLFWYQQALGQGPEFLTYFQNEAQLDKSGLPSDRFFAERPEGSVSTLKIQRTQQEDSAVYLCASKEVGNTEAFFGQGTRLTVV.

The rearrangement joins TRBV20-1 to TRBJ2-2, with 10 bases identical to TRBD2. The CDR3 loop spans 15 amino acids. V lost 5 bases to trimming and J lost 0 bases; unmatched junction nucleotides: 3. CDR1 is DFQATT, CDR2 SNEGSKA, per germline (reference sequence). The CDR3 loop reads CSAGAGGANTGELFF. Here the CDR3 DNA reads TGCAGTGCTGGAGCGGGAGGGGCGAACACCGGGGAGCTGTTTTTT.

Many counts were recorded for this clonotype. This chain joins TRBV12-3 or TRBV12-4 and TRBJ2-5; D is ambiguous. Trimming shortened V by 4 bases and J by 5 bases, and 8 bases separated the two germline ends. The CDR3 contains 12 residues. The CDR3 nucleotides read TGTGCCAGCAGTTCGACGTGGGAGACCCAGTACTTC. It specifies CASSSTWETQYF.